These 18 T cell receptor beta chains share one sample of origin, sequenced in a study of CD8 T cells in Susac syndrome. When the RNA was reverse transcribed, random hexamers were used with an input of roughly 0.5 to 1 ug. TCRdb re-called the immunoSEQ multiplex PCR reads through MiXCR, storing one row per CDR3 protein. The sample includes 330,000 or so distinct CDR3 sequences, over 75% of them seen just once. What was sequenced was CD8+ T cells from PBMCs. The receptors were sampled from a human donor with multiple sclerosis.

The chain has TRBV28 and TRBJ2-5; 13 bases match TRBD2. CDR1 and CDR2 (germline): MDHEN, SYDVKM. V was pared by 10 bases and J by 9 bases, with 11 bases of the junction left unmatched. The CDR3 runs to 14 residues. Written as DNA, the CDR3 is TGTGCCACCGTCAGGACTAGCGGGAGTATGGCCCAGTACTTC. Its protein product is CATVRTSGSMAQYF. The full variable domain, its missing parts supplied by reference TRBV28 and TRBJ2-5, is DVKVTQSSRYLVKRTGEKVFLECVQDMDHENMFWYRQDPGLGLRLIYFSYDVKMKEKGDIPEGYSVSREKKERFSLILESASTNQTSMYLCATVRTSGSMAQYFGPGTRLLVL.

The chain recombines TRBV7-9 with TRBJ2-7, with TRBD1 matching over 7 bases. V shed 1 base, J shed 0 bases, and the junction held 3 bases outside the gene matches. The CDR3 totals 15 residues. Looked up from germline, CDR1 is SEHNR and CDR2 is FQNEAQ (reference sequence). The CDR3 loop reads CASSLGQGDSYEQYF. CDR3 coding DNA: TGTGCCAGCAGCTTAGGACAGGGTGACTCCTACGAGCAGTACTTC. The full variable domain, its missing parts supplied by reference TRBV7-9 and TRBJ2-7, is DTGVSQNPRHKITKRGQNVTFRCDPISEHNRLYWYRQTLGQGPEFLTYFQNEAQLEKSRLLSDRFSAERPKGSFSTLEIQRTEQGDSAMYLCASSLGQGDSYEQYFGPGTRLTVT.

The chain is built from TRBV15 and TRBJ2-1; 7 bases are shared with TRBD2. The J segment lost 4 bases and the V segment lost 4 bases, leaving 7 bases of the junction unmatched. This CDR3 is 15 amino acids long. Germline CDR1 and CDR2: LNHNV and YYDKDF (reference sequence). The CDR3 spells CATSTSAGIYNEQFF. CDR3 nucleotide sequence: TGTGCCACCAGCACGTCAGCGGGAATATACAATGAGCAGTTCTTC.

The chain employs TRBV4-2 and TRBJ2-7; TRBD2 aligns across 11 bases. CDR3 length: 18 residues. The germline gives CDR1 LGHNA, CDR2 YNFKEQ. Germline trimming cut 0 bases from V and 0 bases from J; bases unmatched to any gene: 7. DNA for the CDR3: TGTGCCAGCAGCCAAGATAAGGCGGGACTAGCGGCCTCCTACGAGCAGTACTTC. Protein sequence: CASSQDKAGLAASYEQYF.

The chain uses TRBV4-1 and TRBJ2-6, with 13 bases aligning to TRBD2. The germline gives CDR1 MGHRA, CDR2 YSYEKL. The CDR3 is 20 residues long. With V trimmed by 0 bases and J by 3 bases, 8 bases remained unmatched. CDR3 sequence reads: CASSQDTGLAGLGGANVLTF. CDR3 bases: TGCGCCAGCAGCCAAGACACGGGACTAGCGGGACTAGGTGGGGCCAACGTCCTGACTTTC.

This chain uses TRBV28 with TRBJ2-1; D possibly corresponds to TRBD2 (6 bases). Per the germline V gene, CDR1 is MDHEN and CDR2 is SYDVKM. Trimming took 11 bases from V and 0 from J, leaving 14 bases between them. The CDR3 loop spans 14 amino acids. Here the CDR3 reads CASGSGLSYNEQFF. CDR3 DNA sequence: TGTGCCTCCGGATCGGGACTCTCCTACAATGAGCAGTTCTTC.

The rearrangement joins TRBV14 to TRBJ2-1, with 8 bases fitting TRBD2. The CDR3 spans 20 residues. Per germline, CDR1 SGHDN and CDR2 FVKESK. With 4 bases clipped from V and 0 bases from J, the junction kept 17 bases outside the gene matches. The CDR3 bases are TGTGCCAGCAGCCCATACCCGACTAGCGCGTCCTCAAGCTCCTACAATGAGCAGTTCTTC. It codes for CASSPYPTSASSSSYNEQFF.

This chain joins TRBV28 and TRBJ1-1, with D uncertain. V lost 0 bases and J 4 bases, leaving 6 bases between the germline ends. The CDR3 is 13 residues long. Per germline, CDR1 MDHEN and CDR2 SYDVKM. The CDR3 here is CASSLWRATEAFF. CDR3 sequence (DNA): TGTGCCAGCAGTTTATGGCGGGCCACTGAAGCTTTCTTT.

The V gene is TRBV27, the J gene TRBJ1-5, with 8 bases aligning to TRBD1. J gave up 6 bases and V 6 bases, and 7 bases lay outside the gene matches. Germline values: CDR1 MNHEY, CDR2 SMNVEV (reference sequence). This CDR3 is 14 amino acids long. CDR3 sequence (DNA): TGTGCCAGCAGCTCAGGGGGCCCGGGTCAGCCCCAGCATTTT. Its translation is CASSSGGPGQPQHF.

The chain is built from TRBV7-9 and TRBJ2-7, with 9 bases that match TRBD1. Trimming at V came to 5 bases and at J to 6 bases, leaving 8 bases not matched to a gene. The CDR3 spans 14 residues. Germline values: CDR1 SEHNR, CDR2 FQNEAQ (reference sequence). The CDR3 spells CASSTPGQGTEQYF. CDR3 nucleotides: TGTGCCAGCAGCACACCGGGACAGGGCACCGAGCAGTACTTC. The entire variable domain, with the rest obtained from reference TRBV7-9 and TRBJ2-7, is as follows: DTGVSQNPRHKITKRGQNVTFRCDPISEHNRLYWYRQTLGQGPEFLTYFQNEAQLEKSRLLSDRFSAERPKGSFSTLEIQRTEQGDSAMYLCASSTPGQGTEQYFGPGTRLTVT.

The gene calls are TRBV20-1 and TRBJ2-1; D may be TRBD2 (6 bases). The V end lost 3 bases, the J end lost 5 bases, and 14 bases lay between the germline ends. The CDR3 totals 14 residues. Germline CDR1 reads DFQATT; CDR2 reads SNEGSKA (reference sequence). CDR3 region: CSARLRRANNEQFF. The CDR3 nucleotides read TGCAGTGCTAGGTTGAGGAGGGCCAACAATGAGCAGTTCTTC.

The J gene is TRBJ2-1, the V gene TRBV28, with D unresolved. The CDR3 runs 13 residues. Germline V lookup: CDR1 MDHEN, CDR2 SYDVKM. V was pared by 3 bases and J by 4 bases, with 7 bases between. The CDR3 DNA reads TGTGCCAGCAGTTTGCTTATTTACAATGAGCAGTTCTTC. This translates into CASSLLIYNEQFF.

The rearrangement uses TRBV28 and TRBJ2-3; D is uncertain. The V gene's germline CDR1 is MDHEN and CDR2 SYDVKM. V was trimmed by 3 bases and J by 6 bases, leaving 4 bases between them. This CDR3 is 11 amino acids long. The CDR3 sequence: CASSFVDTQYF. CDR3 bases: TGTGCCAGCAGTTTTGTCGATACGCAGTATTTT.

The V gene is TRBV12-3 or TRBV12-4, the J gene TRBJ2-7, with D hard to call. Trimming stripped 1 base from V and 4 bases from J, with 8 bases between. CDR3 length equals 13 residues. CDR3 residues: CASSLGPIYEQYF. The CDR3 nucleotides are TGTGCCAGCAGTTTAGGTCCTATTTACGAGCAGTACTTC.

The gene calls are TRBV4-2 and TRBJ2-6, with 7 nucleotides matching TRBD2. The ends lost 1 base at V and 1 base at J; junction bases unmatched: 10. Germline loops: CDR1 LGHNA, CDR2 YNFKEQ. The CDR3 is 19 residues long. In nucleotides, the CDR3 is TGTGCCAGCAGCCAAGTCTGGCGGGGGTTAAGGTCTGGGGCCAACGTCCTGACTTTC. The encoded protein is CASSQVWRGLRSGANVLTF.

CDR3 DNA sequence: TGCAGTGCTCCTAGGGCCCAGGACCCGAACACTGAAGCTTTCTTT. Its translation is CSAPRAQDPNTEAFF. V is TRBV20-1 and J is TRBJ1-1; D gene uncertain. The CDR3 has 15 amino acids. Per the germline V gene, CDR1 is DFQATT and CDR2 is SNEGSKA (reference sequence). V lost 5 bases to trimming and J lost 1 base, with 17 bases between them.

V is TRBV29-1 and J is TRBJ2-2; D may be TRBD1 (6 bases). Trimming stripped 0 bases from V and 6 bases from J, with 8 bases between. This CDR3 region has 13 residues. Germline CDR1 is SQVTM and CDR2 is ANQGSEA. Written as DNA, the CDR3 is TGCAGCGTTGAAGAGACAGGTTCCGGGGAGCTGTTTTTT. Protein product: CSVEETGSGELFF.

The chain employs TRBV19 and TRBJ2-3; D may be TRBD2 (6 bases). Germline V gene data show CDR1 as LNHDA and CDR2 as SQIVND (reference sequence). This CDR3 comprises 16 residues. The V and J ends lost 5 bases and 0 bases respectively, with 15 bases between them. Written as DNA, the CDR3 is TGTGCCAGTAGTCCGGACTCAGGAGGGAGCACAGATACGCAGTATTTT. This sequence encodes CASSPDSGGSTDTQYF. The full variable domain, completed using reference TRBV19 and TRBJ2-3, is DGGITQSPKYLFRKEGQNVTLSCEQNLNHDAMYWYRQDPGQGLRLIYYSQIVNDFQKGDIAEGYSVSREKKESFPLTVTSAQKNPTAFYLCASSPDSGGSTDTQYFGPGTRLTVL.